Listed below are T cell receptor beta chains from one sample, sequenced in a study of response to subunit inactivated influenza vaccine. TCRdb used MiXCR to reprocess the RT-PCR reads, holding one entry per CDR3 protein. The sample has approximately 300,000 distinct CDR3 sequences; roughly 22% are singletons. This specimen consisted of PBMCs from blood, obtained less than 22 months after vaccination. The receptor set was obtained from a man between 45 and 75 years old who received an inactivated influenza vaccine. Both conserved end residues are part of each CDR3. The D gene is left open where the match is weak. Clone size is given for some rows only: seen once, a few or many times, or a class if the clone is expanded.

cdr3_aa cdr3_nt cdr3_length d_call clone_size j_call v_call
CSARQNNNSPLHF TGCAGTGCTAGACAGAACAATAATTCACCCCTCCACTTT 13 . . TRBJ1-6 TRBV20-1
CASSPLPFQGARPQHF TGTGCCAGCAGCCCTCTCCCTTTCCAAGGGGCACGGCCCCAGCATTTT 16 . . TRBJ1-5 TRBV5-5
CSARVAGTGPFYTF TGCAGTGCTAGAGTCGCCGGGACAGGGCCTTTCTACACCTTC 14 TRBD1 . TRBJ1-2 TRBV20-1
CSAKDRYSNQPQHF TGCAGTGCTAAAGACCGATATAGCAATCAGCCCCAGCATTTT 14 . . TRBJ1-5 TRBV20-1
CATSTVEGAKGAFF TGTGCCACCAGTACGGTGGAGGGGGCAAAGGGGGCTTTCTTT 14 TRBD1 few TRBJ1-1 TRBV15
CASSLIRQGAWETQYF TGTGCCAGCAGCTTGATTCGACAGGGGGCTTGGGAGACCCAGTACTTC 16 TRBD1 . TRBJ2-5 TRBV7-8
CASNPPGRGRDGYTF TGTGCCAGCAACCCGCCAGGCAGGGGTAGGGATGGCTACACCTTC 15 . many TRBJ1-2 TRBV28
CASSFQRDTGELFF TGTGCCAGCAGCTTCCAAAGGGACACCGGGGAGCTGTTTTTT 14 . . TRBJ2-2 TRBV11-2
CASSYGGAQPQHF TGCGCCAGCAGCTACGGGGGAGCACAGCCCCAGCATTTT 13 . few TRBJ1-5 TRBV4-1
CASSPIGPWGQETQYF TGTGCCAGCAGCCCTATAGGGCCCTGGGGGCAAGAGACCCAGTACTTC 16 . few TRBJ2-5 TRBV4-2
CASSIRGPSYEQYF TGTGCCAGTAGTATTCGGGGTCCCTCCTACGAGCAGTACTTC 14 . . TRBJ2-7 TRBV19
CAIREDRGLTGELFF TGTGCCATCAGGGAGGACAGGGGATTGACCGGGGAGCTGTTTTTT 15 TRBD1 . TRBJ2-2 TRBV10-3
CASSSRASGSRYNEQFF TGTGCCAGCAGCTCACGTGCTAGCGGCTCGAGATACAATGAGCAGTTCTTC 17 TRBD2 few TRBJ2-1 TRBV13
CASTGELFKAFF TGTGCCAGTACAGGGGAGCTTTTCAAAGCTTTCTTT 12 TRBD1 few TRBJ1-1 TRBV27
CASSYMSKGGNQPQHF TGTGCCAGCAGTTACATGTCCAAAGGGGGCAATCAGCCCCAGCATTTT 16 . many TRBJ1-5 TRBV6-2/TRBV6-3
CASSNRTGGYGYTF TGTGCCAGCAGCAACAGGACAGGCGGCTATGGCTACACCTTC 14 TRBD1 . TRBJ1-2 TRBV7-9
CATRQGTNYGYTF TGTGCCACCCGACAGGGAACTAACTATGGCTACACCTTC 13 TRBD1 . TRBJ1-2 TRBV19
CASSPGTGGRYGYTF TGTGCCAGCTCACCCGGGACAGGGGGAAGGTATGGCTACACCTTC 15 TRBD1 few TRBJ1-2 TRBV18
CASSLVAGVRDTGELFF TGTGCCAGCAGCTTAGTGGCGGGGGTCCGTGACACCGGGGAGCTGTTTTTT 17 TRBD2 . TRBJ2-2 TRBV7-2
CASRREYGQYF TGTGCCAGCAGACGAGAGTACGGGCAGTACTTC 11 . few TRBJ2-7 TRBV2
CASSYREGYGYTF TGTGCCAGCAGTTACAGGGAGGGCTATGGCTACACCTTC 13 . . TRBJ1-2 TRBV6-2/TRBV6-3
CASSPNRSGQGSYEQYF TGTGCCAGCAGCCCCAACCGTTCAGGTCAAGGCTCCTACGAGCAGTACTTC 17 . . TRBJ2-7 TRBV6-1
CSARDPSGRPNEQFF TGCAGTGCTAGAGACCCTAGCGGGAGGCCTAATGAGCAGTTCTTC 15 TRBD2 . TRBJ2-1 TRBV20-1
CASSPGTWDREYQPQHF TGTGCCAGCAGCCCGGGCACATGGGACAGGGAATATCAGCCCCAGCATTTT 17 TRBD1 few TRBJ1-5 TRBV11-2
CAWSVMGTGNEQFF TGTGCCTGGAGTGTAATGGGTACGGGCAATGAGCAGTTCTTC 14 . many TRBJ2-1 TRBV30
CASRDGDVEKLFF TGTGCCAGCAGGGACGGAGATGTTGAAAAACTGTTTTTT 13 . . TRBJ1-4 TRBV12-3/TRBV12-4
CASSRTRLGETQYF TGTGCCAGCAGCCGGACTAGGCTGGGGGAGACCCAGTACTTC 14 TRBD2 . TRBJ2-5 TRBV11-2
CASSKDSYSNQPQHF TGTGCCAGCAGCAAGGACAGTTATAGCAATCAGCCCCAGCATTTT 15 . few TRBJ1-5 TRBV7-8
CAISGVAVNTEAFF TGTGCCATCAGTGGTGTCGCGGTGAACACTGAAGCTTTCTTT 14 . . TRBJ1-1 TRBV10-3
CASSLVESYGYTF TGTGCCAGCAGCTTGGTCGAAAGCTATGGCTACACCTTC 13 . . TRBJ1-2 TRBV5-5
CASSSFYNEQFF TGTGCCAGCAGCTCTTTCTACAATGAGCAGTTCTTC 12 . . TRBJ2-1 TRBV11-1
CSATRGGVNTEAFF TGCAGTGCAACCCGCGGTGGGGTGAACACTGAAGCTTTCTTT 14 . few TRBJ1-1 TRBV20-1
CASSSPSGNTIYF TGTGCCAGCAGCTCTCCTTCTGGAAACACCATATATTTT 13 . . TRBJ1-3 TRBV5-4
CASIPGHYTEAFF TGTGCCAGCATACCGGGACACTACACTGAAGCTTTCTTT 13 . . TRBJ1-1 TRBV6-2/TRBV6-3
CASSLAGGTLREAFF TGTGCCAGCAGTTTAGCAGGGGGCACGTTGCGTGAAGCTTTCTTT 15 TRBD1 few TRBJ1-1 TRBV27
CASSPDSPDTQYF TGTGCCAGCAGCCCGGACAGCCCAGATACGCAGTATTTT 13 . few TRBJ2-3 TRBV7-9
CASGPGTEAFF TGTGCCAGCGGACCGGGCACTGAAGCTTTCTTT 11 . few TRBJ1-1 TRBV6-5
CASSTGTMANEKLFF TGTGCCAGCAGCACAGGGACTATGGCTAATGAAAAACTGTTTTTT 15 . few TRBJ1-4 TRBV5-4
CASSPFGANTGELFF TGTGCCAGCAGCCCATTCGGGGCGAACACCGGGGAGCTGTTTTTT 15 . . TRBJ2-2 TRBV3-1
CASSPLGGERPQHF TGTGCCAGCAGCCCATTAGGGGGCGAAAGGCCCCAGCATTTT 14 TRBD1 . TRBJ1-5 TRBV3-1
CASSSYRGFGYTF TGTGCCAGCAGCTCTTACAGGGGGTTCGGCTACACCTTC 13 TRBD1 . TRBJ1-2 TRBV11-2
CSVGLAGFYEQYF TGCAGTGTTGGACTAGCGGGATTCTACGAGCAGTACTTC 13 TRBD2 . TRBJ2-7 TRBV20-1
CASSLYWGNQPQHF TGTGCCAGCAGTTTATACTGGGGCAATCAGCCCCAGCATTTT 14 . . TRBJ1-5 TRBV27
CASIQTGLTEAFF TGTGCCAGCATTCAGACAGGGCTCACTGAAGCTTTCTTT 13 TRBD1 few TRBJ1-1 TRBV6-1
CASSQGVREDREQFF TGCGCCAGCAGCCAAGGAGTCCGGGAGGATCGGGAGCAGTTCTTC 15 TRBD2 few TRBJ2-1 TRBV4-3
CASSYSEGVGDTQYF TGTGCCAGCAGTTACTCGGAGGGAGTTGGTGATACGCAGTATTTT 15 . . TRBJ2-3 TRBV6-5